This TCR beta chain was documented in a study of shared clonotypes between healthy human individuals. J was trimmed by 3 bases and V by 5 bases; bases with no gene match: 6. The germline V gene encodes CDR1 SGHAT and CDR2 FQNNGV. The CDR3 runs 15 residues. Using immunoSEQ multiplex PCR, the repertoire was profiled, and TCRdb retains in-frame clones only, with some absent. In the table there are roughly 1,500,000 clones, about 98.5% of which are singletons. Donors were Caucasian adults residing in Nashville, Tennessee, USA. The J gene is TRBJ2-3, the V gene TRBV11-2; TRBD2 agrees at 9 bases. Material: naive CD4+ T cells sorted from blood. As to subset: CD45RA+ positively selected. The sequence was collected from a man aged 30 to 39 in good health. CDR3 protein: CASSKLAGLTDTQYF. CDR3 coding DNA: TGTGCCAGCAGCAAGCTAGCGGGACTGACAGATACGCAGTATTTT.